This T cell receptor (beta chain) was obtained from a study of CD8+CD57+ T cells in acquired aplastic anemia. Background on the study: Average DNA yield from sorted CD4+ and CD8+ cells was approximately 3 ug. Among healthy donors, CD4+ cells averaged around 11 million reads. The study's findings and limits: A significant difference in CD8+ Simpson's diversity between patients and controls was not found. Patients and controls turned out to have approximately 29 CD8+ CDR3 sequences in common.

This clonotype was recorded at least ten times. As yet, its antigen is unknown. Profiling that covered TCR beta VDJ and CDR3 relied on genomic DNA as its template. TCRdb reprocessed the reads with MiXCR, giving one entry per CDR3 protein. In the table there are 350,000 to 450,000 distinct CDR3 sequences, approximately 70% of which are singletons. V trimming: 4 bases; J trimming: 0 bases; junction bases outside the gene matches: 5. The CDR3 is 15 amino acids. CDR1 and CDR2 from the germline V gene are DFQATT and SNEGSKA (reference sequence). The source is a human donor in good health, serving as a control. This sequence joins TRBV20-1 and TRBJ2-3; 9 bases align to TRBD2. The sequencing sample was made of sorted CD4+, CD8+, or CD8+CD57+ T cells (not recorded which) from PBMCs. Written as DNA, the CDR3 is TGCAGTGCTATCCGTACTAGCGGGAGCACAGATACGCAGTATTTT. Protein product: CSAIRTSGSTDTQYF.